Listed below are T cell receptor beta chains from one sample, sequenced in a study of cytomegalovirus exposure and HLA in healthy donors. The protocol was immunoSEQ multiplex PCR, while the TCRdb copy is restricted to in-frame clones and leaves out a portion. The table includes some 150,000 clones, roughly two thirds detected once. Sequencing was carried out using PBMCs. These receptors were taken from a woman aged 25 to 45 in good health and CMV-seronegative. The CDR3 runs from the conserved cysteine through the conserved F or W. The D gene is left open where the match is weak. Size values are once, few and many counts, or a class for expanded clones, and some rows have none.

-	TRBV7-2	TRBJ1-4	TRBD1	TGTGCCAGCAGCCTCGCCGGGACAGGAAATGAAAAACTGTTTTTT	CASSLAGTGNEKLFF
-	TRBV7-2	TRBJ1-1	-	TGTGCCAGCAGCCTCAACAGTCCTGGGAACACTGAAGCTTTCTTT	CASSLNSPGNTEAFF
few	TRBV7-9	TRBJ1-4	-	TGTGCCAGCAGCTTCCCCGTTTTTGCGGCTAATGAAAAACTGTTTTTT	CASSFPVFAANEKLFF
-	TRBV7-2	TRBJ2-5	-	TGTGCCAGCAGCTTAGTAGGAGTAGGTCGAGAGACCCAGTACTTC	CASSLVGVGRETQYF
-	TRBV19	TRBJ2-7	TRBD1	TGTGCCAGTAGTCCAAAAGGGACAGGGGGTTCCTACGAGCAGTACTTC	CASSPKGTGGSYEQYF
-	TRBV7-9	TRBJ1-5	-	TGTGCCAGTCAGGAGACGGGGAGGAACCAGCCCCAGCATTTT	CASQETGRNQPQHF
-	TRBV27	TRBJ2-1	TRBD2	TGTGCCAGCAGTTCCTCCCCTAGCGGGGGGTGGCATGAGCAGTTCTTC	CASSSSPSGGWHEQFF
-	TRBV7-2	TRBJ2-7	TRBD2	TGTGCCAGCAGCTATAGCGGGAGCAGCTCCTACGAGCAGTACTTC	CASSYSGSSSYEQYF
few	TRBV7-2	TRBJ1-1	TRBD1	TGTGCCAGCAGCTTAAGGGGGGGGACAGGGGACTTGAACACTGAAGCTTTCTTT	CASSLRGGTGDLNTEAFF
-	TRBV4-1	TRBJ2-2	TRBD1	TGCGCCAGCAGCCGGACAGGCTCCACGAGCACCGGGGAGCTGTTTTTT	CASSRTGSTSTGELFF
-	TRBV29-1	TRBJ2-7	-	TGCAGCGTCCTACTAGGGACTCTGGGAGACTACGAGCAGTACTTC	CSVLLGTLGDYEQYF
-	TRBV19	TRBJ1-2	-	TGTGCCAGTAGTAGGTACGGGGTTAACTATGGCTACACCTTC	CASSRYGVNYGYTF
-	TRBV25-1	TRBJ2-7	TRBD1	TGTGCCAGCAAGACAGGGTTAAGAGAGCAGTACTTC	CASKTGLREQYF
few	TRBV28	TRBJ1-1	-	TGTGCCAGCAGTTTGGCATTAACTGAAGCTTTCTTT	CASSLALTEAFF
-	TRBV27	TRBJ2-1	-	TGTGCCAGCAGGGAGGGCAATGAGCAGTTCTTC	CASREGNEQFF